The entry below gives a single T cell receptor (beta chain) sequence along with its context. This specimen belongs to a study of blood T cell repertoires in COVID-19. Study context: COVID-19 samples from acute and convalescent phases originated in the United States, Italy and Spain.

In germline, CDR1 is SGHNT, CDR2 YYREEE (reference sequence). The CDR3 is made up of 16 amino acids. Trimming cost V 4 bases and J 8 bases; bases outside gene matches: 7. Repertoires were generated with immunoSEQ multiplex PCR, while TCRdb's copy carries only in-frame clones and drops some. The repertoire consists of 81,000 or so clones, with around 89% occurring once and the leading ten covering around 12%. The gene calls are TRBV5-4 and TRBJ2-1, with 15 bases matching TRBD2. Sequenced: peripheral blood. The TCR comes from an older man with active or convalescent COVID-19. The CDR3 region is CASSQGLAGGHDEQFF. CDR3 DNA sequence: TGTGCCAGCAGCCAAGGACTAGCGGGGGGGCACGATGAGCAGTTCTTC.